The 23 T cell receptor beta chains below all came from one sample that was sequenced in a study of cytomegalovirus exposure and HLA in healthy donors (TCRdb year 2017). Library preparation employed the immunoSEQ multiplex PCR assay. For the multiplex PCR, a mixture combining 60 forward primers for TCR Vbeta segments and 13 reverse primers for TCR Jbeta segments was used. TCRdb took over this immuneACCESS table, retaining in-frame rearrangements with V and J assigned. Such tables are incomplete; in checked studies, under half of the missing clones stem from an unresolved V gene, and the remainder is unexplained. For this sample there are tens of thousands of clones; approximately 76% appear just once. About 5% of the sample belongs to the ten largest clones. Source material: PBMCs. The receptors shown here come from a man in his forties or fifties in good health and CMV-seronegative.

This clone showed up just a few times. This chain links TRBV29-1 with TRBJ1-1; the D is unclear. CDR1 and CDR2 (germline): SQVTM, ANQGSEA. This CDR3 comprises 14 residues. V was trimmed by 7 bases and J by 4 bases, leaving 19 bases between them. The CDR3 sequence is CSGTSRVRTTEAFF. CDR3 DNA sequence: TGCAGCGGTACATCTCGGGTACGAACCACTGAAGCTTTCTTT.

V is TRBV11-2 and J is TRBJ2-6, with D possibly matching TRBD2 (5 bases). Trimming shortened V by 0 bases and J by 3 bases, and 21 bases separated the two germline ends. CDR3 size: 20 residues. Germline V gives CDR1 SGHAT, CDR2 FQNNGV. This CDR3 is CASSLDQLGRGFGGANVLTF. As DNA, the CDR3 is TGTGCCAGCAGCTTAGATCAATTGGGCAGAGGGTTCGGTGGGGCCAACGTCCTGACTTTC.

The chain recombines TRBV19 with TRBJ2-1; 10 nucleotides align to TRBD2. Germline lookup yields CDR1 LNHDA and CDR2 SQIVND (reference sequence). The V segment lost 3 bases and the J segment 4 bases; nucleotides outside the gene matches: 3. The length of the CDR3 is 15 residues. The CDR3 nucleotides are TGTGCCAGTAGTATTAGCGGGGGGCCTTACAATGAGCAGTTCTTC. Encoded protein: CASSISGGPYNEQFF. Full variable domain (missing parts from reference TRBV19 and TRBJ2-1): DGGITQSPKYLFRKEGQNVTLSCEQNLNHDAMYWYRQDPGQGLRLIYYSQIVNDFQKGDIAEGYSVSREKKESFPLTVTSAQKNPTAFYLCASSISGGPYNEQFFGPGTRLTVL.

This clone has a handful of counts. This chain uses TRBV6-4 with TRBJ1-4, with D perhaps TRBD1 (5 bases). The V and J ends lost 2 bases and 5 bases respectively, with 18 bases between them. Germline V gene sequence: CDR1 MRHNA, CDR2 SNTAGT. This CDR3 is 17 amino acids long. The CDR3 region is CASSDRTHRIGNEKLFF. The DNA of the CDR3 is TGTGCCAGCAGTGACCGAACTCACAGGATAGGGAATGAAAAACTGTTTTTT.

The V call is TRBV30, the J call TRBJ1-2; the match to TRBD1 covers 7 bases. This CDR3 spans 15 amino acids. With 4 bases clipped from V and 7 bases from J, the junction kept 15 bases outside the gene matches. Germline CDR1 and CDR2: GTSNPN and SVGIG (reference sequence). CDR3 in amino acids: CAWTLPDRRISGYTF. The CDR3 region has the DNA TGTGCCTGGACCCTCCCGGACAGGAGAATAAGTGGCTACACCTTC. Filled out from reference TRBV30 and TRBJ1-2, the complete variable domain reads SQTIHQWPATLVQPVGSPLSLECTVEGTSNPNLYWYRQAAGRGLQLLFYSVGIGQISSEVPQNLSASRPQDRQFILSSKKLLLSDSGFYLCAWTLPDRRISGYTFGSGTRLTVV.

The rearrangement links TRBV6-1 to TRBJ1-1, with a weak D call TRBD1 (5 bases). This CDR3 has 12 residues. V dropped 9 bases and J dropped 11 bases, with 19 bases sitting between them. CDR1 and CDR2 (germline): MNHNS, SASEGT. The CDR3 loop is CASGEGALTAFF. The DNA for the CDR3 is TGTGCCAGTGGGGAAGGGGCGCTCACGGCTTTCTTT.

This clone has a single count. DNA of the CDR3: TGTGCCAGCAGTGCAAGGGACCGGGACACTGCTACATTCTATGGCTACACCTTC. As protein: CASSARDRDTATFYGYTF. The chain couples TRBV25-1 to TRBJ1-2, with D perhaps TRBD1 (6 bases). Trimming took off 4 bases at V and 4 bases at J, with 25 bases between the two ends. Germline V CDR1 and CDR2: MGHDK, SYGVNS. This CDR3 spans 18 amino acids.

The genes are TRBV4-1 and TRBJ2-7; 8 positions agree with TRBD1. This CDR3 spans 14 amino acids. Germline assignment: CDR1 MGHRA and CDR2 YSYEKL. V shed 1 base, J shed 5 bases, and the junction held 4 bases outside the gene matches. Here the CDR3 DNA reads TGCGCCAGCAGCCAAGGGACAGGGTTCGACGAGCAGTACTTC. Its translation is CASSQGTGFDEQYF.

The V gene is TRBV6-1, the J gene TRBJ1-5; D unclear. Germline values: CDR1 MNHNS, CDR2 SASEGT. The CDR3 loop spans 12 amino acids. V gave up 6 bases and J gave up 7 bases, with 10 bases separating them. The CDR3 sequence: CASRERGQPQHF. The CDR3 DNA is TGTGCCAGCAGAGAGAGAGGGCAGCCCCAGCATTTT.

This chain joins TRBV7-8 and TRBJ2-3; 8 bases line up with TRBD2. J lost 1 base, V lost 2 bases, and 5 bases had no gene match. Looked up from germline, CDR1 is SGHVS and CDR2 is FQNEAQ. The CDR3 sequence is 16 residues long. For the CDR3, the DNA is TGTGCCAGCAGCTTATCGCGGGGGGCTCGCACAGATACGCAGTATTTT. Its protein product is CASSLSRGARTDTQYF.

V gene TRBV2 combines with J gene TRBJ2-3, with 7 bases that match TRBD2. The CDR3 length is 15 residues. The germline V gene encodes CDR1 SNHLY and CDR2 FYNNEI. With V trimmed by 0 bases and J by 1 base, 1 base remained unmatched. The CDR3, as DNA: TGTGCCAGCAGTGAAGCTGGGAGGGGCACAGATACGCAGTATTTT. As protein: CASSEAGRGTDTQYF.

This clone showed up just a few times. The rearrangement uses TRBV5-4 and TRBJ1-1, with 12 positions matching TRBD1. Germline V lookup: CDR1 SGHNT, CDR2 YYREEE (reference sequence). With 2 bases clipped from V and 4 bases from J, the junction kept 6 bases outside the gene matches. The CDR3 length is 16 residues. The chain's CDR3 is CASSLGTGGLGTEAFF. DNA for the CDR3: TGTGCCAGCAGCTTAGGGACAGGGGGCCTGGGCACTGAAGCTTTCTTT. Full variable domain (rest looked up from reference TRBV5-4 and TRBJ1-1): ETGVTQSPTHLIKTRGQQVTLRCSSQSGHNTVSWYQQALGQGPQFIFQYYREEENGRGNFPPRFSGLQFPNYSSELNVNALELDDSALYLCASSLGTGGLGTEAFFGQGTRLTVV.

As concerns this clone: One junction end does not reproduce the germline sequence, and a read error may be involved. The J gene is TRBJ1-2, the V gene TRBV10-3; unclear D gene. Germline CDR1 ENHRY, CDR2 SYGVKD. The CDR3 runs to 14 residues. The DNA for the CDR3 is TGTGCCGTCAGTGAGTCCCCCAAAAACTATGGCTACACCTTC. Translated: CAVSESPKNYGYTF.

This chain uses TRBV11-2 with TRBJ1-6, with D possibly being TRBD1 (5 bases). The CDR3 length is 12 residues. The V end was cut by 7 bases, the J end by 9 bases, with 10 bases between. Per germline, CDR1 SGHAT and CDR2 FQNNGV. In nucleotides, the CDR3 is TGTGCCAGCAACACAAGGGGTTCACCCCTCCACTTT. This codes for CASNTRGSPLHF.

The rearrangement links TRBV7-9 to TRBJ1-1; 8 bases fit TRBD1. CDR3 length: 15 amino acids. Germline trimming cut 5 bases from V and 1 base from J; bases unmatched to any gene: 6. Germline lookup yields CDR1 SEHNR and CDR2 FQNEAQ (reference sequence). CDR3 sequence (DNA): TGTGCCAGCAGCATTTCCGGACAGGGGAACACTGAAGCTTTCTTT. It encodes CASSISGQGNTEAFF.

This clone turned up a few times. V usage is TRBV6-6 and J usage is TRBJ2-3; the D gene is possibly TRBD2 (5 bases). CDR1 and CDR2 from the germline V gene are MNHNY and SVGAGI (reference sequence). This CDR3 is 13 amino acids long. V was cut by 6 bases and J by 4 bases, with 11 bases left in between. The CDR3 spells CASSAGEADTQYF. In nucleotides, the CDR3 is TGTGCCAGCAGCGCCGGGGAAGCAGATACGCAGTATTTT.

The table lists this clone with a count of one. The J gene is TRBJ1-1, the V gene TRBV9; TRBD1 aligns across 7 bases. Germline loops: CDR1 SGDLS, CDR2 YYNGEE. The CDR3 is made up of 13 amino acids. V gave up 0 bases and J gave up 8 bases; unmatched junction bases: 4. The CDR3 sequence is CASSVGGTVEAFF. As DNA, the CDR3 is TGTGCCAGCAGCGTAGGGGGGACAGTCGAAGCTTTCTTT.

The chain recombines TRBV7-8 with TRBJ2-5; D is ambiguous. The ends were cut back, 4 bases at V and 1 base at J, with 10 bases in the middle. Per the germline V gene, CDR1 is SGHVS and CDR2 is FQNEAQ. CDR3 length: 14 residues. The CDR3: CASSSRVTQETQYF. The CDR3 DNA reads TGTGCCAGCAGCTCTAGAGTCACCCAAGAGACCCAGTACTTC.

The rearrangement joins TRBV27 to TRBJ1-1; 11 bases fit TRBD1. In germline, CDR1 is MNHEY, CDR2 SMNVEV (reference sequence). The CDR3 runs to 19 residues. V shed 1 base, J shed 4 bases, and the junction held 14 bases outside the gene matches. CDR3 nucleotides: TGTGCCAGCAGTTTATATTCTTCGACAAGGGGACAGGGGGGCACTGAAGCTTTCTTT. It yields the protein CASSLYSSTRGQGGTEAFF.

The sample holds one count of this clone. The rearrangement uses TRBV14 and TRBJ1-5; 11 bases are shared with TRBD1. The germline CDR1 and CDR2 sequences are SGHDN and FVKESK. V lost 1 base and J lost 7; bases outside the gene matches: 9. This CDR3 region has 17 residues. CDR3: CASSQAEGQGAGQPQHF. DNA for the CDR3: TGTGCCAGCAGCCAAGCGGAAGGACAGGGGGCGGGACAGCCCCAGCATTTT.

This chain connects TRBV27 to TRBJ1-4, with TRBD1 as a possible D gene (5 bases). V lost 3 bases and J 3 bases, leaving 17 bases between the germline ends. CDR1 and CDR2 (germline): MNHEY, SMNVEV (reference sequence). CDR3 size: 17 residues. CDR3 coding DNA: TGTGCCAGCAGTTTGATCGAGGGAGGGGTGGCTAATGAAAAACTGTTTTTT. Amino acid sequence: CASSLIEGGVANEKLFF. Full variable domain (outside the CDR3, taken from reference TRBV27 and TRBJ1-4): EAQVTQNPRYLITVTGKKLTVTCSQNMNHEYMSWYRQDPGLGLRQIYYSMNVEVTDKGDVPEGYKVSRKEKRNFPLILESPSPNQTSLYFCASSLIEGGVANEKLFFGSGTQLSVL.

The J gene is TRBJ2-1, the V gene TRBV6-4; D may be TRBD1 (5 bases). The CDR3 spans 13 residues. Trimming removed 2 bases at V and 6 bases at J, with 8 bases between. The germline gives CDR1 MRHNA, CDR2 SNTAGT. CDR3 protein: CASSDQGFNEQFF. In DNA, the CDR3 is TGTGCCAGCAGTGACCAGGGTTTCAATGAGCAGTTCTTC.

The chain combines TRBV19 with TRBJ1-2; the D is unclear. V lost 7 bases to trimming and J lost 9 bases, with 15 bases between them. CDR3 length: 12 residues. Germline V gene data show CDR1 as LNHDA and CDR2 as SQIVND (reference sequence). The CDR3 nucleotides are TGTGCCAGTACCTCCGCAGGTATAAGCTACACCTTC. The encoded protein is CASTSAGISYTF.